Listed below are T cell receptor beta chains from one sample, sequenced in a study of tumor-infiltrating lymphocytes in primary liver carcinoma. TCRdb processed the multiplex PCR reads anew with MiXCR; each CDR3 protein has one entry. The sample gives fewer than 90,000 distinct CDR3 sequences, approximately 72% of which show up once; roughly a fifth is in the top ten. The specimen sequenced was liver tumor tissue from sampling region 1. The receptors stem from a man in his forties with primary liver carcinoma and hepatitis B virus infection. CDR3s include the opening cysteine and the closing phenylalanine or tryptophan. D genes are given only for firm matches. The listing skips clone size in some rows; elsewhere it reads once, few, many or a size class.

J	V	size	D	CDR3	DNA
TRBJ1-1	TRBV6-5	once	NA	CASSTRCAEAFF	TGTGCCAGCAGCACACGGTGTGCTGAAGCTTTCTTT
TRBJ2-2	TRBV11-2	NA	NA	CVSLPPVVYTGELFF	TGTGTCAGCCTTCCACCGGTAGTGTACACTGGGGAGCTGTTTTTT
TRBJ1-1	TRBV14	NA	NA	CASSDTGTAAEAFF	TGTGCCAGTAGCGATACAGGGACGGCGGCTGAAGCTTTCTTT
TRBJ1-2	TRBV12-3/TRBV12-4	NA	TRBD1	CASNLGDRPFYGYTF	TGTGCCAGCAACTTAGGGGACAGGCCCTTCTATGGCTACACCTTC
TRBJ2-2	TRBV6-5	NA	TRBD2	CASRPGLATGGLFF	TGTGCCAGCAGACCGGGACTAGCTACCGGGGGGCTGTTTTTT
TRBJ1-2	TRBV7-9	NA	NA	CACLPSGEPYGYTF	TGTGCCTGCCTTCCCTCGGGGGAACCCTATGGCTACACCTTC
TRBJ2-1	TRBV11-2	NA	NA	CVSSLTGVSYNEQFF	TGTGTCAGCAGCTTAACGGGGGTCTCCTATAATGAGCAGTTCTTC
TRBJ2-4	TRBV29-1	NA	NA	CSARGTTKNIQYF	TGCAGCGCCCGCGGGACAACCAAAAACATTCAGTACTTC
TRBJ1-2	TRBV11-2	NA	TRBD1	CTNGPADRDYGYTF	TGTACCAACGGCCCAGCCGACAGGGACTATGGCTACACCTTC
TRBJ2-5	TRBV11-2	NA	NA	CASRSRDSAHQGAQYF	TGTGCCAGCAGATCCCGGGACTCGGCCCACCAAGGGGCCCAATACTTC
TRBJ2-1	TRBV11-3	NA	TRBD2	CASSLSGTSGRGERFF	TGTGCCAGTAGCTTATCTGGGACTAGCGGGAGAGGTGAGCGGTTCTTC
TRBJ2-5	TRBV28	NA	TRBD2	CASSSISSGGTQETQYF	TGTGCCAGCAGCTCCATTTCTAGCGGAGGCACCCAAGAGACCCAGTACTTC
TRBJ2-2	TRBV10-1	NA	NA	CANSDSVSGELFF	TGCGCCAACAGTGACAGTGTATCCGGGGAGCTGTTTTTT
TRBJ2-2	TRBV30	NA	NA	CAWGRRGYTGELSF	TGTGCCTGGGGGCGCAGGGGTTACACCGGGGAGCTGTCTTTT
TRBJ2-7	TRBV11-1	once	NA	CTSNFDGQFSYKQYF	TGTACCAGCAACTTCGACGGACAGTTCTCCTACAAGCAGTACTTC
TRBJ2-3	TRBV11-1	NA	TRBD1	CATSTVQGAQADTQYF	TGTGCCACCAGCACCGTACAGGGGGCCCAAGCAGATACCCAGTATTTT
TRBJ2-2	TRBV29-1	NA	TRBD1	CSVSSGTGNTGKLFF	TGCAGCGTATCGTCAGGGACAGGGAACACCGGGAAGCTGTTTTTT
TRBJ2-3	TRBV6-6	NA	NA	CANSYTGIGDTQYF	TGTGCCAACAGTTACACCGGGATAGGAGATACGCAGTATTTT
TRBJ2-3	TRBV18	NA	NA	CASSPTEVHFTQYF	TGTGCCAGCTCACCTACGGAGGTTCACTTTACGCAGTATTTT
TRBJ2-1	TRBV10-3	NA	NA	CAMSRSPSYNEQFF	TGTGCCATGAGTAGGAGCCCCTCCTATAATGAGCAGTTCTTC
TRBJ1-1	TRBV4-1	NA	NA	CASSLAVKTEAFF	TGCGCCAGCAGCCTCGCGGTGAAGACTGAAGCTTTCTTT